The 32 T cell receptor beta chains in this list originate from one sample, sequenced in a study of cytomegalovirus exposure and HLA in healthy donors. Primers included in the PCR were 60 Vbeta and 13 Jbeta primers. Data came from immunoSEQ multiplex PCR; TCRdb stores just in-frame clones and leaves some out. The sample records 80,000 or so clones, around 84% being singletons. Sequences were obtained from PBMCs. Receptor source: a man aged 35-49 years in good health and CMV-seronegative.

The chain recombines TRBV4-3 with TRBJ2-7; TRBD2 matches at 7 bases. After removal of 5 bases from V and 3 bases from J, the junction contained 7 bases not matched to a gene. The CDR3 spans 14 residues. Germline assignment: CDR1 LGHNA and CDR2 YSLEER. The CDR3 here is CASSAGTTYYEQYF. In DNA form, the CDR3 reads TGCGCCAGCAGCGCCGGGACTACCTACTACGAGCAGTACTTC.

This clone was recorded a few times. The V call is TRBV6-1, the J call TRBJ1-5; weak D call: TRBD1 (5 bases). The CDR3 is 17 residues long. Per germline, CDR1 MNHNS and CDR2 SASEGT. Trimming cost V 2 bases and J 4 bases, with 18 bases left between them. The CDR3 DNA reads TGTGCCAGCAGTGAAACCTGGGGCCCTACCGCGAATCAGCCCCAGCATTTT. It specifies CASSETWGPTANQPQHF.

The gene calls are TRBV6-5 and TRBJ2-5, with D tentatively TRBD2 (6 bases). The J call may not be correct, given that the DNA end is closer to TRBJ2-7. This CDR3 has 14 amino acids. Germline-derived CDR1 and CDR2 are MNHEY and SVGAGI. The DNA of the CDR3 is TGTGCCAGCAGCCCCTACGGGAGTCACTACGAGCAGTACTTC. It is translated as CASSPYGSHYEQYF.

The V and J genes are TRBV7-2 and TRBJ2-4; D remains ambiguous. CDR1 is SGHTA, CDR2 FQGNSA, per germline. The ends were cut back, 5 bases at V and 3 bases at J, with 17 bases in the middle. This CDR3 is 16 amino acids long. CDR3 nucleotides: TGTGCCAGCAGCCCTCTTGCTGCGCCCGGCAAAAACATTCAGTACTTC. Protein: CASSPLAAPGKNIQYF.

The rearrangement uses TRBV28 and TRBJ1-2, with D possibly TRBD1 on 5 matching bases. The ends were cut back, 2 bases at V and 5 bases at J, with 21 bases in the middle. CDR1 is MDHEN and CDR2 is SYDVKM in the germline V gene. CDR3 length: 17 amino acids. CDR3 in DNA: TGTGCCAGCAGTTTAGCCAGGGCCTCGACTCAGACGTATGGCTACACCTTC. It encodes CASSLARASTQTYGYTF.

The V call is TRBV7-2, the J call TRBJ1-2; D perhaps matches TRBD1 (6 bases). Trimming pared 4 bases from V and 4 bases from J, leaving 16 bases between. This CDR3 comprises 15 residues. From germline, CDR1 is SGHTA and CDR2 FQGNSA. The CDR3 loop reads CASSSERGASYGYTF. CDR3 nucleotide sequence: TGTGCCAGCAGCTCCGAGCGGGGGGCCAGCTATGGCTACACCTTC.

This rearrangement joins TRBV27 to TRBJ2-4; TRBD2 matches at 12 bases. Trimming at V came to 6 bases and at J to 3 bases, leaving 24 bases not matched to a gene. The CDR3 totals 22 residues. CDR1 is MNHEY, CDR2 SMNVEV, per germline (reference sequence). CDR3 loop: CASSPRFNWMLAGGGGKNIQYF. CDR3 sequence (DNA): TGTGCCAGCAGCCCTAGGTTTAATTGGATGCTAGCGGGAGGGGGCGGCAAAAACATTCAGTACTTC.

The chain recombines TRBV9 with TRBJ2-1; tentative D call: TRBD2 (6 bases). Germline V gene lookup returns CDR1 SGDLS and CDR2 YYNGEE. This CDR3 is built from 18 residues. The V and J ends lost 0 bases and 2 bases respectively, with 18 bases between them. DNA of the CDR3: TGTGCCAGCAGCGTAGACCTCTTCGGCGGGAAGGCCTACAATGAGCAGTTCTTC. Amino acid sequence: CASSVDLFGGKAYNEQFF.

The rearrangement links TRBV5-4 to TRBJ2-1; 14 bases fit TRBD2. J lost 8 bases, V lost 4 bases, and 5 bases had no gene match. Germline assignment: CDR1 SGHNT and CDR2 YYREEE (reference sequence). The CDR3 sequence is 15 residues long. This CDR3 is CASSPGTSGSDEQFF. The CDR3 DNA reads TGTGCCAGCAGCCCTGGGACTAGCGGGAGCGATGAGCAGTTCTTC.

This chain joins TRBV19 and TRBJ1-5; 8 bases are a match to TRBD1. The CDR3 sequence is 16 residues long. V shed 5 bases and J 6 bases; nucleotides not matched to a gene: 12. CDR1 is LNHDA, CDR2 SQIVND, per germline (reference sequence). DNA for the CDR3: TGTGCCAGTAGTCCCAGTGGAGACAGGGGAGGTCAGCCCCAGCATTTT. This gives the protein CASSPSGDRGGQPQHF.

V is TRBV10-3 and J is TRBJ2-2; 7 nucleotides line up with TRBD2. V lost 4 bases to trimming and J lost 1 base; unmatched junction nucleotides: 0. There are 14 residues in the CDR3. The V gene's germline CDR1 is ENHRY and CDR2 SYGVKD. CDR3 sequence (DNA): TGTGCCATCAGTGCGGGGGGGAACACCGGGGAGCTGTTTTTT. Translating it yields CAISAGGNTGELFF.

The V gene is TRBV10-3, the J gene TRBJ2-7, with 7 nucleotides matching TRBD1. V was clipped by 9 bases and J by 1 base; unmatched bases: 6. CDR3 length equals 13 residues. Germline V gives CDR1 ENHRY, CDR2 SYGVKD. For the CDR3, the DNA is TGTGCCATAGCCCCGGGACAGTCCTACGAGCAGTACTTC. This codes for CAIAPGQSYEQYF.

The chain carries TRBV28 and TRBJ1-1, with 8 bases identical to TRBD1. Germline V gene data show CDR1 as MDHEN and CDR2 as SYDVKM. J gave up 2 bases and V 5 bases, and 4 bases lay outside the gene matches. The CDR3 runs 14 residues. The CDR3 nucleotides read TGTGCCAGCAGTACCGACAGGGGTAACACTGAAGCTTTCTTT. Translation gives CASSTDRGNTEAFF.

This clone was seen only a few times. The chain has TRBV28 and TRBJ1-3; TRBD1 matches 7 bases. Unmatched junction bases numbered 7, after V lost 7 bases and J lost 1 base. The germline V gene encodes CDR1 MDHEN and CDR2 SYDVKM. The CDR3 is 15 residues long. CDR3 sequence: CASKVQGNSGNTIYF. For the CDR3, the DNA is TGTGCCAGCAAAGTACAGGGGAATTCTGGAAACACCATATATTTT.

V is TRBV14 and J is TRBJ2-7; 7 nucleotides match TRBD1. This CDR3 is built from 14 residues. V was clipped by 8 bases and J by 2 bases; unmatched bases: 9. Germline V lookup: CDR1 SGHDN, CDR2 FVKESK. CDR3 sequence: CASRQTGSPYEQYF. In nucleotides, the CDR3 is TGTGCCAGCCGACAGACAGGGAGTCCCTACGAGCAGTACTTC.

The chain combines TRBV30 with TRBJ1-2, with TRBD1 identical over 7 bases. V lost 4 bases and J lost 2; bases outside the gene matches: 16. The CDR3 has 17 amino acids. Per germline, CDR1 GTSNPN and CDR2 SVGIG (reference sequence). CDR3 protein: CAWTHPRGTAQNYGYTF. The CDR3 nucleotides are TGTGCCTGGACCCATCCTAGGGGGACAGCGCAAAACTATGGCTACACCTTC.

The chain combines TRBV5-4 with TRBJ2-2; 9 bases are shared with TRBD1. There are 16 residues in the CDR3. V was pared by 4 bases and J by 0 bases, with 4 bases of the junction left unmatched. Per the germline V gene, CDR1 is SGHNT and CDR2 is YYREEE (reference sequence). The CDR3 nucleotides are TGTGCCAGCAGCCTGGACAGGGGCTCGAACACCGGGGAGCTGTTTTTT. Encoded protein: CASSLDRGSNTGELFF.

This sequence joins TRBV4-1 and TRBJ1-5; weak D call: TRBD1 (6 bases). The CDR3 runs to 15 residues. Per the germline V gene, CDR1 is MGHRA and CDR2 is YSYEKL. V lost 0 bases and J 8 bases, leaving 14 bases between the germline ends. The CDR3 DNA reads TGCGCCAGCAGCCAAGAAGGAGGGGGGGCGAAGCCCCAGCATTTT. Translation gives CASSQEGGGAKPQHF.

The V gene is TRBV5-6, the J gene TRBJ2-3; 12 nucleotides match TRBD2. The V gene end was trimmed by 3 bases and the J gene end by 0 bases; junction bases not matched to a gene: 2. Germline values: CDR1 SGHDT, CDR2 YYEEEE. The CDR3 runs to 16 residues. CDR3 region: CASSYGLAGSTDTQYF. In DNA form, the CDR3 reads TGTGCCAGCAGCTATGGACTAGCGGGAAGCACAGATACGCAGTATTTT.

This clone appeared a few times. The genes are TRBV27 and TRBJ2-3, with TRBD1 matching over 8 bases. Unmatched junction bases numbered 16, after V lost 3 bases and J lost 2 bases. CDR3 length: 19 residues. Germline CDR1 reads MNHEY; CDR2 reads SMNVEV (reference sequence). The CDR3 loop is CASSFRQGLGGLNTDTQYF. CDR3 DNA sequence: TGTGCCAGCAGTTTCCGACAGGGGTTGGGGGGATTAAACACAGATACGCAGTATTTT.

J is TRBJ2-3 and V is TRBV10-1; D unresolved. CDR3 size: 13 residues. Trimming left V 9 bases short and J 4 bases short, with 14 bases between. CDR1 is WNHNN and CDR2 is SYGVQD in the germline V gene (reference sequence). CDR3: CASSPEWSDTQYF. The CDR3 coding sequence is TGCGCCAGTAGCCCGGAGTGGTCAGATACGCAGTATTTT.

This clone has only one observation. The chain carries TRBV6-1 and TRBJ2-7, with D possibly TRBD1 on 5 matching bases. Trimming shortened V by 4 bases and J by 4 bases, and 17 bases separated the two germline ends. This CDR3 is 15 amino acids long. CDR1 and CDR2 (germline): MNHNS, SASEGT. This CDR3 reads CASSGTGSTTYEQYF. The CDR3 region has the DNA TGTGCCAGCAGTGGAACAGGATCGACGACGTACGAGCAGTACTTC.

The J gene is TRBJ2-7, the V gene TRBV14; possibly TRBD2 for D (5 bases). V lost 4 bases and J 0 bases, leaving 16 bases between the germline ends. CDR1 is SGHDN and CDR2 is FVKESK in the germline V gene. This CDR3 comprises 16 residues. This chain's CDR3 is CASSPSPPGSSYEQYF. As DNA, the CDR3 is TGTGCCAGCAGCCCAAGTCCCCCGGGAAGCTCCTACGAGCAGTACTTC.

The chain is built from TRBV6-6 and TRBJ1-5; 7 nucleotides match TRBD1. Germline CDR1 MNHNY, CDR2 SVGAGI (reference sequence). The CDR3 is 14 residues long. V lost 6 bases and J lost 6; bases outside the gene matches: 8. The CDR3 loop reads CASRSRQGVQPQHF. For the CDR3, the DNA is TGTGCCAGCAGATCCCGACAGGGAGTTCAGCCCCAGCATTTT.

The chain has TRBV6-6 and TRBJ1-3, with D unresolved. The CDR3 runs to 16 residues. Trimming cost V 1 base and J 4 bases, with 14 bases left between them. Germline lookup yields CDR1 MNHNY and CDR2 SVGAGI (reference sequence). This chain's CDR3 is CASSYYLPSRGNTIYF. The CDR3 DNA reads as TGTGCCAGCAGTTACTACCTTCCGTCGCGGGGAAACACCATATATTTT.

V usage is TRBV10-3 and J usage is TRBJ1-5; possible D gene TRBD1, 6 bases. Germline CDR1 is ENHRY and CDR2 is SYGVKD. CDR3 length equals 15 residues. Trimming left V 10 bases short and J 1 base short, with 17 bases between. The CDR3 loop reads CATTTGLESNQPQHF. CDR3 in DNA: TGTGCCACGACGACAGGCCTGGAGAGCAATCAGCCCCAGCATTTT.

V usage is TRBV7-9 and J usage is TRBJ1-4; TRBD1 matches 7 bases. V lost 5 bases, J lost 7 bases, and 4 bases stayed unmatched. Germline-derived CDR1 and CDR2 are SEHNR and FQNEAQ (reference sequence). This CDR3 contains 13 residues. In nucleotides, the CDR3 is TGTGCCAGCAGCCCAGAGGGGGCTGAAAAACTGTTTTTT. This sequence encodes CASSPEGAEKLFF.

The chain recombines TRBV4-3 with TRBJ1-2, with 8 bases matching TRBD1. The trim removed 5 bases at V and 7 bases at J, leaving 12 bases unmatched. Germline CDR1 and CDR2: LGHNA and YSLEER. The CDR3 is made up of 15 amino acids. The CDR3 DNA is TGCGCCAGCAGCTCGCAGCGGACAGGGTCGTTTGGCTACACCTTC. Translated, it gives CASSSQRTGSFGYTF.

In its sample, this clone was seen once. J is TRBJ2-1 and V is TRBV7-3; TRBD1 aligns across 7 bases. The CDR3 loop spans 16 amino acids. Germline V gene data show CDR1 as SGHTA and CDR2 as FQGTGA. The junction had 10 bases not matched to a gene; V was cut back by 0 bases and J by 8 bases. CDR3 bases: TGTGCCAGCAGCTTAACGGCGCAGGGGGTCATCTATGAGCAGTTCTTC. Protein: CASSLTAQGVIYEQFF. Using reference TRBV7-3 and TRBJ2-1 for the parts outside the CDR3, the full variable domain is GAGVSQTPSNKVTEKGKYVELRCDPISGHTALYWYRQSLGQGPEFLIYFQGTGAADDSGLPNDRFFAVRPEGSVSTLKIQRTERGDSAVYLCASSLTAQGVIYEQFFGPGTRLTVL.

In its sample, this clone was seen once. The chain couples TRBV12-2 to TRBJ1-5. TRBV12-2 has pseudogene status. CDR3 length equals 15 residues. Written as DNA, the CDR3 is TGTGCAACGAACACTACGGGGTATTGGAATCAGCCCCAGCATTTT. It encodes CATNTTGYWNQPQHF.

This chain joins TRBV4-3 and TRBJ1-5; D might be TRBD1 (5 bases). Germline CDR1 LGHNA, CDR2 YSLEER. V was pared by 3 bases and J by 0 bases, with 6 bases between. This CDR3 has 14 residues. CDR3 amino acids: CASSQDTSNQPQHF. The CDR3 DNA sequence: TGCGCCAGCAGCCAGGACACTAGCAATCAGCCCCAGCATTTT.

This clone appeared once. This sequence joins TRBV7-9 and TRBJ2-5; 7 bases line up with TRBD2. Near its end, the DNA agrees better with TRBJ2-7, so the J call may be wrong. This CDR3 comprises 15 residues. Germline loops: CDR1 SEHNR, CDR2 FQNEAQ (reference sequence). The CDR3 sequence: CASSSTRLATYEQYF. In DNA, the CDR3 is TGTGCCAGCAGCTCCACACGACTAGCTACCTACGAGCAGTACTTC.